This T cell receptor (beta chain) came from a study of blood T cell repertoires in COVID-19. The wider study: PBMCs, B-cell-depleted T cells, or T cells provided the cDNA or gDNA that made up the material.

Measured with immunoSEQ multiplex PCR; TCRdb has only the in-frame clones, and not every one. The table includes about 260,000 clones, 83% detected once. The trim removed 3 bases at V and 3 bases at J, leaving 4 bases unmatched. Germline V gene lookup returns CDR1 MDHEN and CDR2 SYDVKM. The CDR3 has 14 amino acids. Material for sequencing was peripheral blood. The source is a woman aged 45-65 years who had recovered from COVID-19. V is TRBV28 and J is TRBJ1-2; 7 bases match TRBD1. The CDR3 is CASSLIQGDYGYTF. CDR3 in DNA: TGTGCCAGCAGTTTGATCCAGGGGGACTATGGCTACACCTTC.